This TCR beta chain was recovered during a study of T cells in Graves' hyperthyroidism and ophthalmopathy. This clonotype has more than one count but fewer than ten. Researchers took RNA transcripts and amplified the TCR beta CDR3 regions from them. Carried out on the TCR CDR3, a first-round RT-PCR used the HTBI primer set. A single record per CDR3 protein comes from TCRdb applying MiXCR to the multiplex PCR reads. In the table there are 550,000 to 850,000 distinct CDR3 sequences, 18% of which are singletons. Germline CDR1 is LNHDA and CDR2 is SQIVND (reference sequence). The CDR3 loop spans 14 amino acids. The V end was cut by 6 bases, the J end by 6 bases, with 17 bases between. Researchers barred patients who had uncontrolled infection, other autoimmune disease, pregnancy or lactation. The blood was taken when hyperthyroidism was first diagnosed, before any ophthalmopathy symptoms showed up.

The sequenced material came from blood. This TCR was sampled from a woman aged 45 to 65 with Graves' hyperthyroidism that later progressed to Graves' ophthalmopathy. This chain uses TRBV19 with TRBJ1-2, with no clear D. The CDR3 DNA is TGTGCCAGTAGAGGCCCCTGGCAAGAACATGGCTACACCTTC. It specifies CASRGPWQEHGYTF.